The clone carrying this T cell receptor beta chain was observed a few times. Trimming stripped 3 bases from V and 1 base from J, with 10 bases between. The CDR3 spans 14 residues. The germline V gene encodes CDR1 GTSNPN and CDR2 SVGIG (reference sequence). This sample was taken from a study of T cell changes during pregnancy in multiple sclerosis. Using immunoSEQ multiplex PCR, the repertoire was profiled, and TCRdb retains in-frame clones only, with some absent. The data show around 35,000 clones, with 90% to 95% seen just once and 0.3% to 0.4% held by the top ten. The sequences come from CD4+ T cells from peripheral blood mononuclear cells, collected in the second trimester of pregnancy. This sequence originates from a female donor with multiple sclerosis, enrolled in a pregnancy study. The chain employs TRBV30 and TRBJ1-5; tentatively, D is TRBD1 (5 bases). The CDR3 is CAWSLGRSNQPQHF. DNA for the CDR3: TGTGCCTGGAGCCTGGGGCGGAGCAATCAGCCCCAGCATTTT.